The rows below give T cell receptor beta chains drawn from one sample of a study of shared T cell receptors in the human thymus. Using immunoSEQ multiplex PCR, the repertoire was profiled, and TCRdb retains in-frame clones only, with some absent. The sample consists of 700,000 to 750,000 clones, 75% to 90% of them appearing once. The same sample was also used in a study of human thymus T cells.

Material: thymocytes. Receptor source: a girl less than two years old with a congenital heart defect. Both conserved end residues are part of each CDR3. D genes are given only for firm matches. The size of a clone is reported for some rows only, either as once, few or many, or as a class for expanded clones.

clone_size: -; v_call: TRBV6-5; j_call: TRBJ1-5; d_call: TRBD1; cdr3_nt: TGTGCCAGCAGGATTAGACAGGGCTTTCAGCCCCAGCATTTT; cdr3_aa: CASRIRQGFQPQHF
clone_size: -; v_call: TRBV12-5; j_call: TRBJ2-7; d_call: -; cdr3_nt: TGTGCTAGTGGTTTGGTACATACAGCCCGAGTGGGCGAGCAGTACTTC; cdr3_aa: CASGLVHTARVGEQYF
clone_size: once; v_call: TRBV7-2; j_call: TRBJ2-2; d_call: TRBD2; cdr3_nt: TGTGCCAGCAGCTTCCTAGCGGGGGGGCCTAGCGGGGAGCTGTTTTTT; cdr3_aa: CASSFLAGGPSGELFF
clone_size: -; v_call: TRBV9; j_call: TRBJ2-5; d_call: TRBD1; cdr3_nt: TGTGCCAGCAGCGTATCAGGGCCAGGGGGCATCCAAGAGACCCAGTACTTC; cdr3_aa: CASSVSGPGGIQETQYF
clone_size: -; v_call: TRBV5-6; j_call: TRBJ1-2; d_call: -; cdr3_nt: TGTGCCAGCAGACGGATTCGGGATCCGTCGATCTATGGCTACACCTTC; cdr3_aa: CASRRIRDPSIYGYTF
clone_size: -; v_call: TRBV12-5; j_call: TRBJ1-3; d_call: -; cdr3_nt: TGTGCTAGTGACGTGGGACAATTAAGGAACACCATATATTTT; cdr3_aa: CASDVGQLRNTIYF
clone_size: once; v_call: TRBV27; j_call: TRBJ1-6; d_call: TRBD1; cdr3_nt: TGTGCCAGCAGGCCTCGAGTCGATTTCGGACAGGTGATTTACTCCTATAATTCACCCCTCCACTTT; cdr3_aa: CASRPRVDFGQVIYSYNSPLHF
clone_size: -; v_call: TRBV5-4; j_call: TRBJ1-2; d_call: -; cdr3_nt: TGTGCCAGCAGCTTGGCCGGGGGGGTTCCTAACTATGGCTACACCTTC; cdr3_aa: CASSLAGGVPNYGYTF
clone_size: few; v_call: TRBV7-2; j_call: TRBJ1-2; d_call: TRBD1; cdr3_nt: TGTGCCAGCAGCACTCGATGGGGTGCAGGGGGCTGTGGCTACACCTTC; cdr3_aa: CASSTRWGAGGCGYTF
clone_size: -; v_call: TRBV7-2; j_call: TRBJ1-1; d_call: -; cdr3_nt: TGTGCCAGCAGCCACTCTTGTCGGGTACCGATGAACACTGAAGCTTTCTTT; cdr3_aa: CASSHSCRVPMNTEAFF
clone_size: -; v_call: TRBV9; j_call: TRBJ1-6; d_call: -; cdr3_nt: TGTGCCAGCAGTGGGGACCGGGGGTCGGAAAATTCACCCCTCCACTTT; cdr3_aa: CASSGDRGSENSPLHF
clone_size: -; v_call: TRBV7-8; j_call: TRBJ2-1; d_call: -; cdr3_nt: TGTGCCAGCAGCTCCCGGGACTTCATAGTGTTGGCTTCGGATGAGCAGTTCTTC; cdr3_aa: CASSSRDFIVLASDEQFF
clone_size: -; v_call: TRBV20-1; j_call: TRBJ2-7; d_call: -; cdr3_nt: TGCAGTGCTAGTTCGGCCTACGAGCAGTACTTC; cdr3_aa: CSASSAYEQYF
clone_size: once; v_call: TRBV15; j_call: TRBJ1-4; d_call: TRBD1; cdr3_nt: TGTGCCACCAGCAGAGTGGGGCAGGGGGCGTTGAAACTGTTTTTT; cdr3_aa: CATSRVGQGALKLFF
clone_size: -; v_call: TRBV2; j_call: TRBJ2-7; d_call: TRBD2; cdr3_nt: TGTGCCACACCCCCACGGAGGCTAGCGGGGGGAGGCGAGCAGTACTTC; cdr3_aa: CATPPRRLAGGGEQYF
clone_size: -; v_call: TRBV18; j_call: TRBJ2-7; d_call: TRBD1; cdr3_nt: TGTGCCAGCTCAAGTGGACAGGCGCCTAACTACGAGCAGTACTTC; cdr3_aa: CASSSGQAPNYEQYF
clone_size: -; v_call: TRBV19; j_call: TRBJ1-2; d_call: -; cdr3_nt: TGTGCCAGTAGTATAGTTGGAGGGGAGGGAGGCTATGGCTACACCTTC; cdr3_aa: CASSIVGGEGGYGYTF
clone_size: -; v_call: TRBV30; j_call: TRBJ1-4; d_call: TRBD1; cdr3_nt: TGTGCCTGGAGTCCGGGACAGGGGGAAAAACTGTTTTTT; cdr3_aa: CAWSPGQGEKLFF
clone_size: -; v_call: TRBV5-5; j_call: TRBJ2-2; d_call: TRBD1; cdr3_nt: TGTGCCAGCAGCTTATTTATAACATGGACAGGGGCGAACACCGGGGAGCTGTTTTTT; cdr3_aa: CASSLFITWTGANTGELFF
clone_size: once; v_call: TRBV4-1; j_call: TRBJ1-1; d_call: -; cdr3_nt: TGCGCCAGCAGCCAAGATACTACAGGTGAGATGGGCACTGAAGCTTTCTTT; cdr3_aa: CASSQDTTGEMGTEAFF
clone_size: -; v_call: TRBV7-9; j_call: TRBJ2-2; d_call: -; cdr3_nt: TGTGCCAGCAGCTTAGTGCCCTCAAGGGGCACCGGGGAGCTGTTTTTT; cdr3_aa: CASSLVPSRGTGELFF
clone_size: -; v_call: TRBV7-6; j_call: TRBJ2-5; d_call: TRBD2; cdr3_nt: TGTGCCAGCAGCGAAGTCAGCGGGGGATTCCAAGAGACCCAGTACTTC; cdr3_aa: CASSEVSGGFQETQYF
clone_size: few; v_call: TRBV18; j_call: TRBJ2-7; d_call: -; cdr3_nt: TGTGCCAGCTCCCCAAGCCACGAAATTCACTACGAGCAGTACTTC; cdr3_aa: CASSPSHEIHYEQYF
clone_size: -; v_call: TRBV4-1; j_call: TRBJ1-4; d_call: TRBD1; cdr3_nt: TGCGCCAGCAGCCACCGACAGGGGTACAAAGAAAAACTGTTTTTT; cdr3_aa: CASSHRQGYKEKLFF
clone_size: -; v_call: TRBV6-5; j_call: TRBJ1-2; d_call: -; cdr3_nt: TGTGCCAGCAGTGAAAGGGCGGGGAATGGCTACACCTTC; cdr3_aa: CASSERAGNGYTF
clone_size: -; v_call: TRBV4-3; j_call: TRBJ1-4; d_call: TRBD1; cdr3_nt: TGCGCCAGCACCCCTAGGGACAGGTCTAATGAAAAACTGTTTTTT; cdr3_aa: CASTPRDRSNEKLFF
clone_size: few; v_call: TRBV13; j_call: TRBJ2-1; d_call: -; cdr3_nt: TGTGCCAGCAGCTTAGTGGGCCCTTCCTACAATGAGCAGTTCTTC; cdr3_aa: CASSLVGPSYNEQFF
clone_size: once; v_call: TRBV27; j_call: TRBJ2-7; d_call: TRBD1; cdr3_nt: TGTGCCACCGCGGACAGGGGATACTACGAGCAGTACTTC; cdr3_aa: CATADRGYYEQYF
clone_size: -; v_call: TRBV19; j_call: TRBJ2-7; d_call: -; cdr3_nt: TGTGCCAGTAGTATAACTCGAGGCTACGAGCAGTACTTC; cdr3_aa: CASSITRGYEQYF
clone_size: -; v_call: TRBV5-6; j_call: TRBJ1-6; d_call: TRBD1; cdr3_nt: TGTGCCAGCAGCCGGGGGACAGACACCAATAATTCACCCCTCCACTTT; cdr3_aa: CASSRGTDTNNSPLHF